This T cell receptor (beta chain) appears in the sequencing data of a study of T cells after yellow fever vaccination. Study-wide results and caveats: A small proportion of clonotypes was detected in both the CD4 and CD8 compartments.

CDR3 length: 14 residues. Germline assignment: CDR1 SQVTM and CDR2 ANQGSEA. J gave up 5 bases and V 6 bases, and 12 bases lay outside the gene matches. This clonotype was counted a few times. The antigen is undetermined. MiXCR, run by TCRdb on the 5' RACE reads, gives a single entry per CDR3 protein. The table includes 300,000 to 400,000 distinct CDR3 sequences, 8.7% detected once. The rearrangement links TRBV29-1 to TRBJ1-2; TRBD1 matches at 7 bases. The TCR comes from a man younger than 35 who received the YFV17D yellow fever vaccine. The material was PBMCs, obtained on the day of the first yellow fever vaccination. In DNA form, the CDR3 reads TGCAGCGTGGGGCCGATCAGGGGGAATTATGGCTACACCTTC. Amino acids: CSVGPIRGNYGYTF.